This T cell receptor beta chain was recorded in a study of shared clonotypes between healthy human individuals (dated by TCRdb to the early 2020s). For context, the study as a whole: Two women and a few men aged 18 to 49 years were included in the cohort. Leukapheresis yielded between about 0.9 and 8.9 billion PBMCs per donor. Libraries were prepared and TCR repertoires were sequenced by different laboratories using diverse techniques, in order to increase sequencing depth and limit assay-specific biases. For each donor, CD4 naive and CD4 memory were each run on three plates, CD8 naive on two plates, and CD8 memory on one plate. To estimate repertoire size and how much clonotypes are shared between individuals, the study performed deep sequencing of blood TCR repertoires from a handful of healthy adults. Points the paper makes about the study in general: Clonotypes shared by all four sorted-subset donors showed higher generation probabilities than non-shared clonotypes. Sharing across four donors was observed for around 4.8% of naive CD4, under 4% of naive CD8, around 2.5% of memory CD4, and about 0.38% of memory CD8 clonotypes. Sampling was restricted to blood, and TCR repertoires in tissue are likely to differ from TCR repertoires in blood. Even with the large sequencing depth, rarefaction of the sorted-subset datasets indicated that sequencing was incomplete. Larger estimated clonotype richness was generally found for naive subsets than for memory subsets. Pairwise subsampling led to the expectation that sequencing depth would affect the degree of clonotype sharing among donors. Because the study included only a small number of donors, the genetic and exposure-history diversity represented was limited.

V sheds 0 bases and J sheds 6 bases, leaving 14 bases between their ends. Looking up the germline V gene (reference sequence) yields CDR1 MNHEY and CDR2 SMNVEV. Measured from the cysteine to the phenylalanine, the CDR3 is 15 residues long. Left in the record is the CDR3 DNA by itself, 45 bases read in frame from the first base. In the case of this clone: Which antigen it targets is not known. Qualities for individual bases were not recorded, and no much larger clone is one base off.

Using the deep immunoSEQ assay, TCR CDR3 regions were amplified from genomic DNA by multiplex PCR. Extracted genomic DNA from each cell subset was spread evenly across all wells of several immunoSEQ 96-well plates, with each plate serving as a replicate. For sorted subsets, about 200 ng genomic DNA, equal to about 30,000 T cell genomes, was loaded into each replicate PCR. The purified libraries were quantified using a Qubit 3.0 fluorometer, sized with a Bioanalyzer 2100, and then quantified again using the KAPA Library Quantification kit. Every immunoSEQ 96-well plate was sequenced on a dedicated single-read 150-cycle Illumina NextSeq 550 flow cell. In the paper's pipeline: Because the immunoSEQ output included only junctional sequences and no quality scores, the filtering could not be the same as the filtering used for full-length reads. To assign V/J genes and CDR3, sequences were annotated against IMGT germline references using PyIR, a Python wrapper for IgBLAST v1.9. Reads were filtered out if the reads had weak V/J assignments (E-value above 1e-6), no CDR3, stop codons, out-of-frame junctions, or ambiguous translated residues. V3J clonotypes were defined as sequences sharing the same inferred V gene, J gene, and CDR3 amino acid sequence. The percentage overlap between two repertoires was calculated by dividing the number of shared unique clonotypes by the size of the smaller repertoire. Three approaches were used to assess repertoire richness: RTK rarefaction, the Chao1 estimator, and Recon v2.1 estimates of unobserved clonotypes. Generation probabilities for all TCRbeta clonotypes obtained by the gDNA method from a handful of donors were computed using OLGA. As stored in TCRdb, this immuneACCESS dataset retains in-frame rearrangements with V and J assigned. A fraction of the clones does not appear; measured against another copy, unresolved V genes explain less than half of the discrepancy, and the remainder lacks a known reason. The V and J calls and clone size come from that table; D and trimming were worked out from the DNA. Here the sample has roughly 2.5 million clones; approximately 94% occur a single time. The top ten hold over 0.12% of the sample.

The donors were healthy, HIV-negative adults who had no recently reported acute infections or vaccinations. Only Caucasian adults living in Nashville, Tennessee, USA were represented among the donors. Magnetic negative selection was used to enrich CD4+ T cells, after which naive cells were positively selected on CD45RA and the negative fraction became the memory subset. Blood was collected by leukapheresis, and PBMCs were isolated by Ficoll-Histopaque density gradient centrifugation and then cryopreserved in liquid nitrogen vapor phase. Analytical flow cytometry was used to check the purity and quantity of each magnetically sorted T cell population. Each sorted fraction had its genomic DNA isolated and then quantified by UV absorbance on a Nanodrop 2000c.

The receptor comes from a man between 18 and 29 years old in good health. The sequencing sample was made of naive CD4+ T cells sorted from blood. The label giving this sample's cell subset or site can be read as: CD45RA+ positively selected. The chain links TRBV27 with TRBJ1-2; there is no confident call for the D gene. The CDR3 here reads CASSLSSSGLHGYTF. The base sequence is TGTGCCAGCAGTTTATCGAGTTCCGGGTTACATGGCTACACCTTC.